Listed below are T cell receptor beta chains from one sample, sequenced in a study of blood T cells in healthy people across ages. TCRdb re-called the 5' RACE reads with MiXCR, one entry per CDR3 protein. Of about 1.8 million distinct CDR3 sequences listed, about 50% were seen once; the top ten hold approximately 2%. The specimen sequenced was blood. All receptors come from a woman in her forties in good health. The CDR3 runs from the conserved cysteine through the conserved F or W. A D gene is named only where the DNA matches it firmly. Some rows have no size entry. The others give once, few or many, or a class for an expanded clone.

cdr3_aa | cdr3_nt | v_call | clone_size | d_call | j_call
CASSLRQVTNYGYTF | TGTGCCAGCAGCCTCCGGCAGGTGACTAACTATGGCTACACCTTC | TRBV6-2/TRBV6-3 | NA | NA | TRBJ1-2
CASSAFGGLNSPLHF | TGTGCCAGCAGTGCCTTCGGGGGCCTTAATTCACCCCTCCACTTT | TRBV2 | NA | NA | TRBJ1-6
CASSLEWFGGTEAFF | TGTGCCAGCAGCTTAGAATGGTTTGGAGGAACTGAAGCTTTCTTT | TRBV7-2 | NA | NA | TRBJ1-1
CASSEGGSGETQYF | TGTGCCAGCAGCGAGGGGGGGAGCGGAGAGACCCAGTACTTC | TRBV9 | NA | NA | TRBJ2-5
CASSFAPGTVTDTQYF | TGTGCCAGCAGTTTTGCTCCTGGGACAGTCACAGATACGCAGTATTTT | TRBV12-3/TRBV12-4 | NA | TRBD1 | TRBJ2-3
CSAREVAGGFDTQYF | TGCAGTGCTAGAGAAGTAGCGGGGGGTTTTGATACGCAGTATTTT | TRBV20-1 | NA | TRBD2 | TRBJ2-3
CASSSPLEGGHYGYTF | TGTGCTAGCAGCTCTCCCTTAGAAGGGGGACACTATGGCTACACCTTC | TRBV13 | NA | NA | TRBJ1-2
CACSQETRASSYNEQFF | TGTGCCTGCAGCCAAGAAACACGGGCTAGCTCCTACAATGAGCAGTTCTTC | TRBV3-1 | NA | NA | TRBJ2-1
CASSKGNNYGYTF | TGTGCCAGCAGCAAGGGGAATAACTATGGCTACACCTTC | TRBV5-5 | NA | NA | TRBJ1-2
CASSLPDMNTEAFF | TGTGCCAGCAGTTTACCAGACATGAACACTGAAGCTTTCTTT | TRBV28 | few | NA | TRBJ1-1
CSARARLTDTQYF | TGCAGTGCTAGAGCGCGGCTCACAGATACGCAGTATTTT | TRBV20-1 | NA | NA | TRBJ2-3
CASSRDSARPQHF | TGTGCCAGCAGCCGGGACAGCGCTCGGCCCCAGCATTTT | TRBV7-2 | NA | TRBD1 | TRBJ1-5
CASSSSSEGARLNEQFF | TGTGCCAGCAGTTCCTCTAGCGAGGGGGCCAGGCTCAATGAGCAGTTCTTC | TRBV6-6 | once | NA | TRBJ2-1
CSVEKMTNYGYTF | TGCAGCGTTGAGAAGATGACTAACTATGGCTACACCTTC | TRBV29-1 | NA | NA | TRBJ1-2
CASNSYGQGNYGYTF | TGTGCCAGCAATTCCTACGGGCAGGGGAACTATGGCTACACCTTC | TRBV25-1 | few | NA | TRBJ1-2
CASSSLAFNEQFF | TGTGCCAGCAGTTCACTAGCTTTCAATGAGCAGTTCTTC | TRBV6-2/TRBV6-3 | NA | NA | TRBJ2-1
CASSYSTESNYGYTF | TGTGCCAGCAGTTACTCGACAGAATCTAACTATGGCTACACCTTC | TRBV6-5 | few | NA | TRBJ1-2
CASSLCGGFYEQYF | TGTGCCAGCAGTTTGTGTGGGGGCTTTTACGAGCAGTACTTC | TRBV28 | NA | NA | TRBJ2-7
CASSMQGLNQPQHF | TGTGCCAGCAGTATGCAGGGGTTGAATCAGCCCCAGCATTTT | TRBV27 | NA | NA | TRBJ1-5
CASSVDGLAGYTF | TGCGCCAGCAGCGTGGACGGCCTGGCTGGCTACACCTTC | TRBV5-1 | NA | NA | TRBJ1-2
CASSQGGPADGYTF | TGTGCCAGCAGCCAAGGGGGGCCTGCGGATGGCTACACCTTC | TRBV14 | NA | NA | TRBJ1-2
CASSFQNTEAFF | TGTGCCAGCAGCTTCCAGAACACTGAAGCTTTCTTT | TRBV7-9 | few | NA | TRBJ1-1
CASSLGRGPKFQETQYF | TGTGCCAGCAGTTTAGGACGGGGTCCCAAGTTCCAAGAGACCCAGTACTTC | TRBV27 | NA | NA | TRBJ2-5
CASGRAPSTDTQYF | TGTGCCAGCGGGCGGGCCCCTAGCACAGATACGCAGTATTTT | TRBV6-1 | NA | NA | TRBJ2-3
CSAYANTGVSRNTQYF | TGCAGTGCTTACGCCAATACAGGGGTTTCTAGAAATACGCAGTATTTT | TRBV20-1 | few | TRBD1 | TRBJ2-3
CASSWTGGRADTQYF | TGTGCCAGCAGTTGGACAGGGGGAAGGGCAGATACGCAGTATTTT | TRBV12-3/TRBV12-4 | few | TRBD1 | TRBJ2-3
CASSTTHSSNQPQHF | TGTGCCAGCAGCACAACCCATTCTAGCAATCAGCCCCAGCATTTT | TRBV7-2 | NA | NA | TRBJ1-5
CAISDLRGTTTHTDTRYF | TGTGCCATCAGTGACCTACGGGGGACCACAACACACACAGATACGCGGTATTTT | TRBV10-3 | NA | NA | TRBJ2-3
CASSLDQWTSGGSSYEQYF | TGTGCCAGCAGTCTAGACCAGTGGACTAGCGGGGGGAGCTCCTACGAGCAGTACTTC | TRBV12-3/TRBV12-4 | NA | TRBD2 | TRBJ2-7
CASTATSGGQETQYF | TGTGCCAGCACCGCGACTAGCGGGGGGCAAGAGACCCAGTACTTC | TRBV12-3/TRBV12-4 | once | TRBD2 | TRBJ2-5
CSGVRRDEQFF | TGCAGCGGTGTAAGGCGGGATGAGCAGTTCTTC | TRBV29-1 | NA | NA | TRBJ2-1
CASSSRLAGELSNTGELFF | TGTGCCAGCAGCTCACGACTAGCGGGGGAGCTATCGAACACCGGGGAGCTGTTTTTT | TRBV7-2 | NA | TRBD2 | TRBJ2-2
CSAVSGGSSYNEQFF | TGCAGCGCAGTTAGCGGGGGAAGCTCCTACAATGAGCAGTTCTTC | TRBV29-1 | NA | TRBD2 | TRBJ2-1
CASSGLDYGYTF | TGTGCCAGCAGTGGGTTGGACTATGGCTACACCTTC | TRBV27 | once | NA | TRBJ1-2
CSARGKDRGGHEQYF | TGCAGTGCTAGGGGAAAAGACAGGGGGGGCCACGAGCAGTACTTC | TRBV20-1 | NA | TRBD1 | TRBJ2-7
CSRGPAYNEQFF | TGCAGTCGGGGACCCGCCTACAATGAGCAGTTCTTC | TRBV20-1 | NA | NA | TRBJ2-1
CASTVVGERGEQYF | TGTGCCAGCACTGTTGTAGGGGAACGAGGCGAGCAGTACTTC | TRBV2 | NA | NA | TRBJ2-7
CSTPRSDSSYEQYF | TGCAGTACCCCCAGGTCTGATAGCTCCTACGAGCAGTACTTC | TRBV20-1 | NA | NA | TRBJ2-7
CASSLYGVGTYNEQYF | TGTGCCAGCAGTTTATATGGGGTCGGGACCTACAATGAGCAGTACTTC | TRBV28 | NA | NA | TRBJ2-7
CASSLDPGAYNSPLHF | TGTGCCAGCAGCTTAGACCCGGGAGCCTATAATTCACCCCTCCACTTT | TRBV7-8 | once | NA | TRBJ1-6
CASSLLGGSEETQYF | TGTGCCAGCAGCTTATTAGGGGGATCTGAGGAGACCCAGTACTTC | TRBV7-8 | few | NA | TRBJ2-5